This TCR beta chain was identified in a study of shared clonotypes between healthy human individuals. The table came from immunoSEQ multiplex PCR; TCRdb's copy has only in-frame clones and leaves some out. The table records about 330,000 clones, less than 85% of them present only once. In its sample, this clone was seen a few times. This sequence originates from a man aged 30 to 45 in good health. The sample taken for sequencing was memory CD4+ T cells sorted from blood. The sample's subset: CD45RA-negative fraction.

The CDR3 DNA sequence: TGTGCCAGCAGGTTTACAGAGAACACTGAAGCTTTCTTT. Amino acid sequence: CASRFTENTEAFF. The rearrangement joins TRBV6-5 to TRBJ1-1; D remains unclear. The V and J ends lost 6 bases and 1 base respectively, with 9 bases between them. CDR3 size: 13 residues. In germline, CDR1 is MNHEY, CDR2 SVGAGI.